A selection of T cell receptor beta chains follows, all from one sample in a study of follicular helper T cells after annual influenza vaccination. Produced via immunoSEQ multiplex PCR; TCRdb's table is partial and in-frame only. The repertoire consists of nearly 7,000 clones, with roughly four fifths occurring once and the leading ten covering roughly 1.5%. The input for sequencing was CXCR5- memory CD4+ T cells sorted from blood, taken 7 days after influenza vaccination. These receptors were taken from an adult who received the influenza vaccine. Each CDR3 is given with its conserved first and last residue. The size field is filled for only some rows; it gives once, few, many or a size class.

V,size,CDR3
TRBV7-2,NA,CASSQKAGTAPGELFF
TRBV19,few,CASSIIMSGQGDQPQHF
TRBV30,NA,CAWNGQGTNTGELFF
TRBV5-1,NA,CASSWGDRSVETQYF
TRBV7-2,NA,CASSRPGTDTQYF
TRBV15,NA,CATSKLAGSPETQYF
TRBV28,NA,CASSSRDRGLVDTQYF
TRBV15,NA,CATSRGGWRDQETQYF
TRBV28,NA,CASSLALGSGYTF
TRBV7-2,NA,CASSLASNIDIQYF
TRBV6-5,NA,CASSPKDFGEQFF
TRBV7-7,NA,CASSMQDSPAEQYF
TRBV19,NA,CASQLRPTATNTGELFF
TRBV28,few,CASSLGVSPQHF
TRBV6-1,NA,CAITGGSFETQYF
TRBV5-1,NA,CASSLPGGDTGELFF
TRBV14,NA,CASSQQTGVSYNEQFF
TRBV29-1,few,CSVADGGQPQHF
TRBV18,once,CASSPVESTEAFF